The rows below give T cell receptor beta chains drawn from one sample of a study of shared clonotypes between healthy human individuals. TCRdb's table, derived via immunoSEQ multiplex PCR, lists solely in-frame clones and lacks some. The sample lists hundreds of thousands of clones; around 95% were seen once. Sequences were obtained from naive CD8+ T cells sorted from blood. Every receptor here comes from a woman in her twenties or thirties in good health. Both conserved end residues are part of each CDR3. Each record gives: J gene, D gene, V gene, clone size, CDR3 protein, CDR3 DNA. D genes are given only for firm matches. A row's size may be missing; if present it is once, few, many or a size class.

j_call: TRBJ2-7; d_call: TRBD2; v_call: TRBV28; clone_size: -; cdr3_aa: CASSSREVYEQYF; cdr3_nt: TGTGCCAGCAGTTCGCGGGAGGTTTACGAGCAGTACTTC
j_call: TRBJ2-1; d_call: -; v_call: TRBV6-5; clone_size: -; cdr3_aa: CASSYSAGGSYNEQFF; cdr3_nt: TGTGCCAGCAGTTACTCGGCAGGGGGGTCCTACAATGAGCAGTTCTTC
j_call: TRBJ2-7; d_call: -; v_call: TRBV7-3; clone_size: -; cdr3_aa: CASSPKAPYEQYF; cdr3_nt: TGTGCCAGCTCCCCCAAGGCCCCCTACGAGCAGTACTTC
j_call: TRBJ2-7; d_call: -; v_call: TRBV9; clone_size: few; cdr3_aa: CASSASGTDYEQYF; cdr3_nt: TGTGCCAGCAGCGCAAGCGGAACCGACTACGAGCAGTACTTC
j_call: TRBJ2-1; d_call: TRBD2; v_call: TRBV7-9; clone_size: -; cdr3_aa: CASSSGTSGRDSNEQFF; cdr3_nt: TGTGCCAGCAGCTCGGGGACTAGCGGGAGGGATTCGAATGAGCAGTTCTTC
j_call: TRBJ2-7; d_call: -; v_call: TRBV4-2; clone_size: -; cdr3_aa: CASSGAGSYEQYF; cdr3_nt: TGTGCCAGCAGCGGGGCGGGCTCCTACGAGCAGTACTTC
j_call: TRBJ2-1; d_call: TRBD1; v_call: TRBV2; clone_size: -; cdr3_aa: CASRDRGPYNEQFF; cdr3_nt: TGTGCCAGTAGAGACAGGGGACCCTACAATGAGCAGTTCTTC
j_call: TRBJ1-1; d_call: -; v_call: TRBV7-9; clone_size: once; cdr3_aa: CASSPREREMNTEAFF; cdr3_nt: TGTGCCAGCAGCCCGCGGGAGAGAGAAATGAACACTGAAGCTTTCTTT
j_call: TRBJ1-1; d_call: -; v_call: TRBV27; clone_size: -; cdr3_aa: CASTSYSGEAFF; cdr3_nt: TGTGCCAGCACTTCTTACTCCGGGGAAGCTTTCTTT
j_call: TRBJ2-1; d_call: -; v_call: TRBV27; clone_size: once; cdr3_aa: CASSSGPSYNEQFF; cdr3_nt: TGTGCCAGCAGTTCCGGGCCCTCCTACAATGAGCAGTTCTTC
j_call: TRBJ1-1; d_call: -; v_call: TRBV19; clone_size: -; cdr3_aa: CASSGNGVFEAFF; cdr3_nt: TGTGCCAGTAGCGGGAACGGGGTGTTTGAAGCTTTCTTT
j_call: TRBJ1-5; d_call: -; v_call: TRBV25-1; clone_size: -; cdr3_aa: CASSGQRDHQPQHF; cdr3_nt: TGTGCCAGCAGTGGGCAGAGAGATCATCAGCCCCAGCATTTT
j_call: TRBJ2-7; d_call: TRBD2; v_call: TRBV11-1; clone_size: -; cdr3_aa: CASSGSGSGTYEQYF; cdr3_nt: TGTGCCAGCAGCGGGAGCGGGAGCGGTACCTACGAGCAGTACTTC
j_call: TRBJ2-4; d_call: -; v_call: TRBV5-4; clone_size: -; cdr3_aa: CASSLVQGRLAKNIQYF; cdr3_nt: TGTGCCAGCAGCTTGGTGCAGGGTCGTCTAGCCAAAAACATTCAGTACTTC
j_call: TRBJ2-7; d_call: -; v_call: TRBV6-1; clone_size: -; cdr3_aa: CASSEGQGSSYEQYF; cdr3_nt: TGTGCCAGCAGTGAAGGGCAGGGTTCATCCTACGAGCAGTACTTC
j_call: TRBJ1-1; d_call: TRBD1; v_call: TRBV29-1; clone_size: -; cdr3_aa: CSSQGGWAEAFF; cdr3_nt: TGCAGCTCCCAGGGGGGGTGGGCTGAAGCTTTCTTT